Detailed here is one TCR beta chain. What it binds is unknown. These data belong to a study of CD8+ T cells in alopecia areata. At the level of the study: Those treated were given oral tofacitinib at 5 to 10 mg twice daily.

Per germline, CDR1 LGHNA and CDR2 YNFKEQ. The CDR3 has 13 amino acids. Trimming took off 0 bases at V and 6 bases at J, with 8 bases between the two ends. Sequencing relied on a cDNA template that was reverse transcribed from extracted RNA. Sequenced by immunoSEQ multiplex PCR; TCRdb stores in-frame clones only, minus some. The data contain tens of thousands of clones, 70% to 80% of them seen just once; the ten biggest clones take up 17%. Treatment: oral pan-JAK inhibitor, 5-10 mg twice daily. Study outcomes and limitations: It was lesional scalp, especially alopecia totalis/universalis, that showed higher clonality than normal scalp. Persistence during tofacitinib was seen for many expanded lesional clones in scalp and blood.

V gene TRBV4-2 combines with J gene TRBJ1-2; the D gene is possibly TRBD1 (5 bases). The clonotype was recovered from a human donor with alopecia areata. The specimen comprised CD8+ T cells sorted from blood, sampled at week 44, from a patient treated with tofacitinib. The CDR3 nucleotides read TGTGCCAGCAGCCAAGATCCGGGGGATGGCTACACCTTC. Amino acid sequence: CASSQDPGDGYTF.